The T cell receptor beta chain described here comes from a study of blood T cell repertoires in COVID-19 (dated by TCRdb to 2018 to 2020). As for the study more broadly: The collaborator samples originated in the United States, Italy and Spain and spanned the acute and convalescent phases of COVID-19. The prospective study material was composed of cDNA or gDNA derived from T cells, B-cell-depleted T cells, or PBMCs. Subjects who had been exposed to COVID-19, were actively infected with it, or had recovered from it provided the deeply sampled blood TCRbeta repertoires that made up the dataset. The repertoires were released in a freely available public database meant as a resource for research on the immune response to SARS-CoV-2. Samples came from the ongoing ImmuneRACE study (first 160 participants) plus 1,254 subjects from 6 global collaborators. Nearly every sample came with metadata listing a de-identified subject ID, COVID-19 status, age in years and sex. HLA class I and class II types, where available, came from metadata supplied by the sample provider rather than from assay-based typing.

Results and caveats for the whole study, not just this receptor: Clinical and demographic metadata were provided uncurated, with the amount varying by source and participant.

As to this clone: Its target antigen remains unknown. Base quality data are lacking; no much larger clone is found one base away.

The immunoSEQ Assay, a bias-controlled multiplex PCR, was used to amplify TCRbeta CDR3 regions from genomic DNA. The paper's data handling went like this. The number of nucleated cells in each sample was estimated from the amplification of reference gene primers within the assay. To quantify the absolute abundance of each unique TCRbeta CDR3 rearrangement, sequence reads were collapsed and filtered. Productive Simpson clonality was computed per sample as the square root of Simpson's diversity index over productive rearrangements. TCRdb holds this immuneACCESS table with in-frame rearrangements only. Some clones are missing; in checked studies, unresolved V genes explain under half, and the rest has no known cause. V and J calls and clone size are those listed in that table; D and trimming were worked out from the DNA. The sample includes roughly 240,000 clones, with almost 85% observed a single time. The ten top clones hold around 2% of the sample.

There are 14 amino acids in the CDR3, from cysteine to phenylalanine inclusive. Left in the record is the CDR3 DNA by itself, 42 bases read in frame from the first base. The germline V gene (reference sequence) sets CDR1 to MNHNY and CDR2 to SVGAGI. V ends up 4 bases short and J 3 bases short, with an unmatched junction base count of 2. Collaborating institutions collected whole blood in K2EDTA tubes following their own protocols. For TCRbeta analysis, collaborators shipped samples in one of three forms: frozen whole blood, isolated PBMCs, or DNA extracted from either of those sample types. This sequence originates from an elderly woman with acute or convalescent COVID-19. The sequencing input was peripheral blood. The rearrangement joined TRBV6-6 to TRBJ1-5; TRBD1 agrees with 8 junctional bases. The DNA sequence reads TGTGCCAGCAGTTTGGGACAGGACAATCAGCCCCAGCATTTT. It encodes CASSLGQDNQPQHF.